The 13 T cell receptor beta chains listed next were all sequenced from one sample in a study of CD8+ T cells in alopecia areata. Treatment reported: oral pan-JAK inhibitor, 5-10 mg twice daily. RNA, once extracted, was reverse transcribed into cDNA for use as the sequencing template. Here immunoSEQ multiplex PCR was the method, and the copy in TCRdb shows in-frame clones only, minus some. The repertoire holds tens of thousands of clones, around nine tenths seen once, with 18% in the top ten. Specimen: CD8+ T cells sorted from blood, collected at week 24, from a patient treated with tofacitinib. Receptors originate from a human donor with alopecia areata.

The J gene is TRBJ2-7, the V gene TRBV4-3; D is uncertain. The CDR3 extends over 14 amino acids. Germline CDR1 and CDR2: LGHNA and YSLEER. Trimming removed 5 bases from V and 3 bases from J, with 14 bases in between. CDR3 residues: CASSVRAWDYEQYF. In DNA form, the CDR3 reads TGCGCCAGCAGCGTGCGAGCGTGGGACTACGAGCAGTACTTC.

This chain uses TRBV7-8 with TRBJ2-1; the match to TRBD1 covers 8 bases. From germline, CDR1 is SGHVS and CDR2 FQNEAQ. This CDR3 contains 17 residues. Trimming cost V 1 base and J 4 bases; bases outside gene matches: 9. The CDR3 protein is CASSLGTPGQVYNEQFF. CDR3 DNA: TGTGCCAGCAGCTTAGGCACACCGGGACAGGTATACAATGAGCAGTTCTTC.

This chain uses TRBV6-1 with TRBJ2-7; no firm D call. V gave up 4 bases and J gave up 3 bases, with 10 bases separating them. Germline CDR1 MNHNS, CDR2 SASEGT. The CDR3 has 13 amino acids. The CDR3 nucleotides are TGTGCCAGCAGTGCCGTACACGGCTACGAGCAGTACTTC. Translating gives CASSAVHGYEQYF.

The V gene is TRBV4-1, the J gene TRBJ2-7, with 7 positions matching TRBD1. After removal of 3 bases from V and 6 bases from J, the junction contained 5 bases not matched to a gene. The CDR3 is made up of 13 amino acids. Per the germline V gene, CDR1 is MGHRA and CDR2 is YSYEKL. CDR3 region: CASSHGQVGEQYF. CDR3 DNA sequence: TGCGCCAGCAGCCACGGACAGGTGGGCGAGCAGTACTTC.

The chain carries TRBV28 and TRBJ2-5, with D tentatively TRBD1 (5 bases). Germline CDR1 MDHEN, CDR2 SYDVKM. Between the trimmed V and J ends, which lost 8 bases and 5 bases, there was a span of 21 bases. The CDR3 runs 15 residues. CDR3 bases: TGTGCCAGCCAGGGTGTGAGATACACGCGGGAGACCCAGTACTTC. Translating gives CASQGVRYTRETQYF. Complete variable domain (other parts from reference TRBV28 and TRBJ2-5): DVKVTQSSRYLVKRTGEKVFLECVQDMDHENMFWYRQDPGLGLRLIYFSYDVKMKEKGDIPEGYSVSREKKERFSLILESASTNQTSMYLCASQGVRYTRETQYFGPGTRLLVL.

This rearrangement joins TRBV27 to TRBJ2-5; 8 bases are a match to TRBD1. The trim removed 1 base at V and 1 base at J, leaving 2 bases unmatched. The CDR3 is 15 amino acids. Per germline, CDR1 MNHEY and CDR2 SMNVEV (reference sequence). Here the CDR3 reads CASSLYRGFQETQYF. As DNA, the CDR3 is TGTGCCAGCAGTTTATACAGGGGGTTCCAAGAGACCCAGTACTTC.

J is TRBJ2-7 and V is TRBV7-2; D is tentatively TRBD1 or TRBD2 (5 bases each). The CDR3 consists of 17 residues. The germline CDR1 and CDR2 sequences are SGHTA and FQGNSA. Trimming cost V 1 base and J 0 bases, with 16 bases left between them. The CDR3 spells CASSLVFTGLSSYEQYF. Here the CDR3 DNA reads TGTGCCAGCAGCTTAGTATTTACGGGGCTAAGCTCCTACGAGCAGTACTTC.

This sequence joins TRBV7-9 and TRBJ1-2; D is uncertain. Trimming stripped 7 bases from V and 6 bases from J, with 15 bases between. The CDR3 runs to 13 residues. The germline V gene encodes CDR1 SEHNR and CDR2 FQNEAQ (reference sequence). The DNA of the CDR3 is TGTGCCAGCATTGCAGCTTTTCCGAATGGCTACACCTTC. The encoded protein is CASIAAFPNGYTF.

This sequence joins TRBV29-1 and TRBJ2-2; possibly TRBD1 for D (6 bases). The CDR3 is 16 residues long. V was clipped by 7 bases and J by 2 bases, with 20 bases between them. The germline gives CDR1 SQVTM, CDR2 ANQGSEA. CDR3 nucleotide sequence: TGCAGCGCGAAACCGGCCAGGGGTCACAACACCGGGGAGCTGTTTTTT. Translating it yields CSAKPARGHNTGELFF.

The rearrangement joins TRBV6-5 to TRBJ1-1; 7 bases align to TRBD1. Germline loops: CDR1 MNHEY, CDR2 SVGAGI. CDR3 length: 15 amino acids. V trimming: 0 bases; J trimming: 4 bases; junction bases outside the gene matches: 5. The CDR3 protein is CASSYSIDRATEAFF. The CDR3 DNA is TGTGCCAGCAGTTACTCCATCGACAGGGCCACTGAAGCTTTCTTT.

V usage is TRBV6-5 and J usage is TRBJ2-7; D ambiguous. V shed 6 bases and J shed 7 bases, with 10 bases lying between them. Germline lookup yields CDR1 MNHEY and CDR2 SVGAGI. The CDR3 sequence is 11 residues long. CDR3 coding DNA: TGTGCCAGCAGAGGCCTGGGGGAGCAGTACTTC. Translation gives CASRGLGEQYF.

This clone was seen only a few times. This chain connects TRBV6-1 to TRBJ2-7, with D possibly TRBD2 on 6 matching bases. The V end was cut by 2 bases, the J end by 2 bases, with 10 bases between. The CDR3 totals 14 residues. Germline-derived CDR1 and CDR2 are MNHNS and SASEGT. The chain's CDR3 is CASSERLETYEQYF. The DNA for the CDR3 is TGTGCCAGCAGTGAAAGACTAGAAACCTACGAGCAGTACTTC.

This clone occurred a few times. The chain employs TRBV6-5 and TRBJ2-7; a weak D match, TRBD1 (5 bases). The CDR3 has 14 amino acids. Trimming stripped 0 bases from V and 3 bases from J, with 9 bases between. CDR1 is MNHEY and CDR2 is SVGAGI in the germline V gene. The CDR3 DNA sequence: TGTGCCAGCAGTTACTCGAGGCAGGGCTACGAGCAGTACTTC. As protein: CASSYSRQGYEQYF.